The 16 T cell receptor beta chains presented below share a single source sample, sequenced in a study of blood T cell repertoires in COVID-19. Libraries were prepared by immunoSEQ multiplex PCR; TCRdb keeps only in-frame clonotypes and omits some of them. The sample comprises a few hundred thousand clones, 75% to 85% of which are singletons, and about 7.4% rests with the top ten. Sequences were obtained from peripheral blood. These receptors originate from a woman between 50 and 59 years old with acute or convalescent COVID-19.

The chain couples TRBV7-9 to TRBJ2-3; no reliable D call. CDR1 and CDR2 from the germline V gene are SEHNR and FQNEAQ (reference sequence). V was cut by 5 bases and J by 1 base, with 16 bases left in between. The CDR3 runs to 16 residues. This CDR3 is CASSTIWREGTDTQYF. The CDR3 region has the DNA TGTGCCAGCAGCACAATTTGGCGAGAGGGCACAGATACGCAGTATTTT. Looking up the rest from reference TRBV7-9 and TRBJ2-3 gives the full variable domain: DTGVSQNPRHKITKRGQNVTFRCDPISEHNRLYWYRQTLGQGPEFLTYFQNEAQLEKSRLLSDRFSAERPKGSFSTLEIQRTEQGDSAMYLCASSTIWREGTDTQYFGPGTRLTVL.

A remark on this clone: At one end the junction does not follow the germline gene, possibly because of a read error. Different DNA sequences within this sample yield the same CDR3. V usage is TRBV18 and J usage is TRBJ2-5; possibly TRBD1 for D (6 bases). CDR3 length: 14 residues. Germline-derived CDR1 and CDR2 are KGHSH and LQKENI. The CDR3 loop reads CASSPRTVQETQYF. In DNA, the CDR3 is TGCGCCAGCTCACCCCGGACAGTCCAAGAGACCCAGTACTTC. Combining the CDR3 with reference TRBV18 and TRBJ2-5 gives the whole variable domain NAGVMQNPRHLVRRRGQEARLRCSPMKGHSHVYWYRQLPEEGLKFMVYLQKENIIDESGMPKERFSAEFPKEGPSILRIQQVVRGDSAAYFCASSPRTVQETQYFGPGTRLLVL.

The chain is built from TRBV4-1 and TRBJ1-2; TRBD1 might be the D (6 bases). Trimming took 2 bases from V and 2 from J, leaving 9 bases between them. CDR1 and CDR2 from the germline V gene are MGHRA and YSYEKL. This CDR3 comprises 14 residues. The DNA of the CDR3 is TGCGCCAGCAGCCAATTGGGACAAAACTATGGCTACACCTTC. It yields the protein CASSQLGQNYGYTF.

This clone was seen a handful of times. The V and J genes are TRBV28 and TRBJ1-5, with 9 bases fitting TRBD1. This CDR3 contains 20 residues. CDR1 is MDHEN and CDR2 is SYDVKM in the germline V gene. The V segment lost 2 bases and the J segment 0 bases; nucleotides outside the gene matches: 14. CDR3: CASSLRPDRGGLYSNQPQHF. DNA for the CDR3: TGTGCCAGCAGTTTACGACCGGACAGGGGCGGCCTATATAGCAATCAGCCCCAGCATTTT.

The chain combines TRBV12-3 or TRBV12-4 with TRBJ1-4; D possibly corresponds to TRBD1 (5 bases). V was shortened by 4 bases and J by 12 bases, with 12 bases between the two germline ends. The CDR3 runs to 12 residues. Written as DNA, the CDR3 is TGTGCCAGCAGTTCCTGGGGGGAGGAACTGTTTTTT. Protein: CASSSWGEELFF.

The V and J genes are TRBV18 and TRBJ1-3; D uncertain. CDR3 size: 15 residues. Between the trimmed V and J ends, which lost 3 bases and 3 bases, there was a span of 12 bases. Germline V gene sequence: CDR1 KGHSH, CDR2 LQKENI. The CDR3 region has the DNA TGTGCCAGCTCACCCCGAGAGGAAGTTGGAAACACCATATATTTT. Amino acid sequence: CASSPREEVGNTIYF.

This clone was detected once. The J gene is TRBJ1-2, the V gene TRBV28; weak D call: TRBD1 (6 bases). V lost 3 bases and J 7 bases, leaving 15 bases between the germline ends. Per the germline V gene, CDR1 is MDHEN and CDR2 is SYDVKM. This CDR3 is built from 14 residues. CDR3 DNA: TGTGCCAGCAGTTTCACAGGGACCTGGAGTGGCTACACCTTC. Its protein is CASSFTGTWSGYTF.

The chain joins TRBV5-4 to TRBJ2-3, with D tentatively TRBD2 (6 bases). The CDR3 runs to 12 residues. Trimming stripped 2 bases from V and 9 bases from J, with 10 bases between. Germline CDR1 reads SGHNT; CDR2 reads YYREEE (reference sequence). Here the CDR3 DNA reads TGTGCCAGCAGCTTAAGTGGGGGGACGCAGTATTTT. It specifies CASSLSGGTQYF. The whole variable domain, remainder taken from reference TRBV5-4 and TRBJ2-3, is ETGVTQSPTHLIKTRGQQVTLRCSSQSGHNTVSWYQQALGQGPQFIFQYYREEENGRGNFPPRFSGLQFPNYSSELNVNALELDDSALYLCASSLSGGTQYFGPGTRLTVL.

This clone was detected once. V is TRBV27 and J is TRBJ2-3; 11 bases map to TRBD2. The CDR3 sequence is 14 residues long. The ends lost 9 bases at V and 4 bases at J; junction bases unmatched: 6. Looked up from germline, CDR1 is MNHEY and CDR2 is SMNVEV (reference sequence). The CDR3 here is CASAIAGGPDTQYF. The CDR3 nucleotides read TGTGCCAGTGCCATAGCGGGGGGGCCAGATACGCAGTATTTT.

This CDR3 is CASRGGGRRYEQYF. CDR3 nucleotides: TGTGCCAGCAGGGGGGGAGGACGGCGTTACGAGCAGTACTTC. This sequence joins TRBV28 and TRBJ2-7, with D tentatively TRBD2 (6 bases). The V and J ends lost 6 bases and 4 bases respectively, with 16 bases between them. The V gene's germline CDR1 is MDHEN and CDR2 SYDVKM. The CDR3 totals 14 residues.

This chain connects TRBV12-3 or TRBV12-4 to TRBJ2-7; D perhaps matches TRBD2 (5 bases). V was clipped by 3 bases and J by 2 bases, with 5 bases between them. This CDR3 has 12 residues. As DNA, the CDR3 is TGTGCCAGCAGTTTCGGGACCTACGAGCAGTACTTC. It yields the protein CASSFGTYEQYF.

The chain uses TRBV9 and TRBJ2-5, with TRBD1 matching 8 bases. The CDR3 covers 15 residues. With V trimmed by 3 bases and J by 5 bases, 9 bases remained unmatched. The germline V gene encodes CDR1 SGDLS and CDR2 YYNGEE. The CDR3 sequence is CASSANRGNRETQYF. As DNA, the CDR3 is TGTGCCAGCAGCGCAAACAGGGGGAACAGGGAGACCCAGTACTTC.

As regards this clone: Different DNA sequences within this sample yield the same CDR3. CDR3 amino acids: CASRGGVGTYEQYF. In DNA, the CDR3 is TGTGCCAGCAGAGGGGGGGTCGGGACTTACGAGCAGTACTTC. The V and J genes are TRBV28 and TRBJ2-7, with D tentatively TRBD2 (7 bases). The CDR3 extends over 14 amino acids. Per the germline V gene, CDR1 is MDHEN and CDR2 is SYDVKM. Trimming cost V 6 bases and J 4 bases, with 16 bases left between them.

V is TRBV13 and J is TRBJ2-7; TRBD2 might be the D (5 bases). The CDR3 spans 14 residues. Trimming took 5 bases from V and 4 from J, leaving 15 bases between them. Germline CDR1 PRHDT, CDR2 FYEKMQ (reference sequence). Here the CDR3 reads CASSGNFRGYEQYF. CDR3 DNA sequence: TGTGCCAGCAGCGGTAACTTCAGAGGGTACGAGCAGTACTTC.

The chain carries TRBV19 and TRBJ1-5, with 8 positions matching TRBD1. CDR1 and CDR2 from the germline V gene are LNHDA and SQIVND (reference sequence). Losses at the gene ends were 7 bases for V and 1 base for J; bases not matched to a gene: 6. The CDR3 contains 15 residues. The CDR3 reads CASKPTGASNQPQHF. The CDR3 nucleotides are TGTGCCAGTAAACCGACAGGGGCGAGCAATCAGCCCCAGCATTTT.

V gene TRBV7-8 combines with J gene TRBJ1-1; D might be TRBD1 (5 bases). This CDR3 is built from 16 residues. Germline CDR1 SGHVS, CDR2 FQNEAQ. Trimming pared 0 bases from V and 0 bases from J, leaving 11 bases between. DNA for the CDR3: TGTGCCAGCAGCTTAGCCGTGGGGGGGGTGAACACTGAAGCTTTCTTT. Amino acid sequence: CASSLAVGGVNTEAFF.